Given below is one T cell receptor (beta chain) in context. In the study's own analysis: Nucleated cell number was recorded as an estimate derived from reference gene primer amplification. Sequencing was performed with immunoSEQ multiplex PCR; in TCRdb, only in-frame clones are kept and a portion is missing. The V and J calls and clone size are taken from that table; D and trimming were inferred from the DNA. The sample lists 140,000 or so clones, over 75% seen once, with 1.8% in the top ten. The data were taken from a study of blood T cell repertoires in COVID-19. Overall study context: Acute and convalescent COVID-19 samples came from the United States, Italy and Spain. Nucleic acid was either cDNA or gDNA, and it came from T cells, B-cell-depleted T cells, or PBMCs.

Looked up from germline, CDR1 is LNHDA and CDR2 is SQIVND (reference sequence). This CDR3 has 14 residues. Trimming took 5 bases from V and 3 from J, leaving 14 bases between them. The sample taken for sequencing was peripheral blood. The clonotype comes from a man aged 65 to 79 with acute or convalescent COVID-19. The J gene is TRBJ2-7, the V gene TRBV19; D may be TRBD2 (5 bases). CDR3 coding DNA: TGTGCCAGTAGTTCCTCCGGGATAGACTACGAGCAGTACTTC. This sequence encodes CASSSSGIDYEQYF.